This TCR beta chain was observed in a study of T cells in narcolepsy. Study results and caveats: Autoreactive HCRT-specific and TRIB2-specific clonotypes were marked in same-patient CSF-versus-blood CD4+ comparisons.

This table comes from immunoSEQ multiplex PCR, and its TCRdb copy is limited to in-frame clones, with some not included. The table includes tens of thousands of clones, roughly 62% detected once. This clone was counted a few times. Its antigen is unknown. The clonotype comes from a human donor in good health. Material: memory (CD45RA-) CD4+ T cells from blood.

The CDR3 region has the DNA TGTGCCAGCAGTGAGGACACTTCACCCCTCCACTTT. Translation: CASSEDTSPLHF. The gene calls are TRBV2 and TRBJ1-6; perhaps TRBD1 as D (5 bases). The CDR3 is 12 residues long. The germline CDR1 and CDR2 sequences are SNHLY and FYNNEI. V was shortened by 3 bases and J by 9 bases, with 6 bases between the two germline ends. Together with reference TRBV2 and TRBJ1-6, the CDR3 gives the full variable domain: EPEVTQTPSHQVTQMGQEVILRCVPISNHLYFYWYRQILGQKVEFLVSFYNNEISEKSEIFDDQFSVERPDGSNFTLKIRSTKLEDSAMYFCASSEDTSPLHFGNGTRLTVT.